One and the same sample provided the 8 T cell receptor beta chains below, sequenced in a study of blood T cell repertoires in COVID-19. Using immunoSEQ multiplex PCR, the repertoire was profiled, and TCRdb retains in-frame clones only, with some absent. The sample records roughly 220,000 clones, about four fifths being singletons. The material sequenced was PBMCs or T cells enriched from blood (not recorded which). All receptors come from a woman aged 40 to 50 with acute COVID-19.

This chain links TRBV9 with TRBJ2-1; 10 positions agree with TRBD2. This CDR3 region has 16 residues. CDR1 SGDLS and CDR2 YYNGEE come from the germline V gene. V trimming: 2 bases; J trimming: 7 bases; junction bases outside the gene matches: 9. The CDR3 loop reads CASSVLSGRRSNEQFF. CDR3 coding DNA: TGTGCCAGCAGCGTCCTTAGCGGGAGGAGGTCGAATGAGCAGTTCTTC. Variable domain in full (rest from reference TRBV9 and TRBJ2-1): DSGVTQTPKHLITATGQRVTLRCSPRSGDLSVYWYQQSLDQGLQFLIQYYNGEERAKGNILERFSAQQFPDLHSELNLSSLELGDSALYFCASSVLSGRRSNEQFFGPGTRLTVL.

The sample holds one count of this clone. This chain joins TRBV5-1 and TRBJ2-3, with 10 bases aligning to TRBD2. There are 17 residues in the CDR3. V lost 0 bases, J lost 1 base, and 5 bases stayed unmatched. Germline values: CDR1 SGHRS, CDR2 YFSETQ. The CDR3 loop reads CASSLGLAGAGTDTQYF. Here the CDR3 DNA reads TGCGCCAGCAGCTTGGGTCTAGCGGGAGCGGGCACAGATACGCAGTATTTT. Together with reference TRBV5-1 and TRBJ2-3, the CDR3 gives the full variable domain: KAGVTQTPRYLIKTRGQQVTLSCSPISGHRSVSWYQQTPGQGLQFLFEYFSETQRNKGNFPGRFSGRQFSNSRSEMNVSTLELGDSALYLCASSLGLAGAGTDTQYFGPGTRLTVL.

The J gene is TRBJ2-1, the V gene TRBV12-5; a weak D match, TRBD2 (5 bases). Looked up from germline, CDR1 is LGHNT and CDR2 is FRNRAP. The length of the CDR3 is 11 residues. V lost 8 bases to trimming and J lost 6 bases, with 8 bases between them. CDR3 in DNA: TGTGCTAGTCGAGGGCTCAATGAGCAGTTCTTC. Its protein is CASRGLNEQFF.

This chain's CDR3 is CASRRQVSSGNTIYF. CDR3 nucleotide sequence: TGTGCCAGTAGGAGACAAGTGAGCTCTGGAAACACCATATATTTT. The rearrangement uses TRBV19 and TRBJ1-3; D is uncertain. The CDR3 is 15 amino acids. Germline values: CDR1 LNHDA, CDR2 SQIVND (reference sequence). V dropped 6 bases and J dropped 0 bases, with 12 bases sitting between them.

The genes are TRBV5-4 and TRBJ2-3; possible D gene TRBD1, 6 bases. Trimming took off 1 base at V and 7 bases at J, with 10 bases between the two ends. In germline, CDR1 is SGHNT, CDR2 YYREEE (reference sequence). This CDR3 is 13 amino acids long. The CDR3, as DNA: TGTGCCAGCAGCTTGAGACAGGCCCATACGCAGTATTTT. Translated: CASSLRQAHTQYF.

This clone was found once. The chain uses TRBV5-6 and TRBJ2-3, with a tentative D call TRBD2 (5 bases). Trimming shortened V by 0 bases and J by 1 base, and 9 bases separated the two germline ends. Germline CDR1 and CDR2: SGHDT and YYEEEE. CDR3 length equals 15 residues. The CDR3 loop is CASSLAGTGTDTQYF. DNA of the CDR3: TGTGCCAGCAGCTTGGCGGGAACAGGCACAGATACGCAGTATTTT.

The J gene is TRBJ1-1, the V gene TRBV18; TRBD1 might be the D (6 bases). V dropped 3 bases and J dropped 1 base, with 9 bases sitting between them. Germline-derived CDR1 and CDR2 are KGHSH and LQKENI. The CDR3 extends over 14 amino acids. DNA for the CDR3: TGTGCCAGCTCACCGGACAGCAAGAACACTGAAGCTTTCTTT. This encodes CASSPDSKNTEAFF.

This chain connects TRBV28 to TRBJ2-7; D unclear. Germline V gene data show CDR1 as MDHEN and CDR2 as SYDVKM. The CDR3 is made up of 16 amino acids. Trimming pared 1 base from V and 3 bases from J, leaving 16 bases between. The CDR3 nucleotides are TGTGCCAGCAGTTTATTAAGGCTAGTGACGGTCTACGAGCAGTACTTC. It specifies CASSLLRLVTVYEQYF. The full variable domain, rest sourced from reference TRBV28 and TRBJ2-7, is DVKVTQSSRYLVKRTGEKVFLECVQDMDHENMFWYRQDPGLGLRLIYFSYDVKMKEKGDIPEGYSVSREKKERFSLILESASTNQTSMYLCASSLLRLVTVYEQYFGPGTRLTVT.